The present entry profiles one T cell receptor beta chain with its context. Antigen: not known. These data belong to a study of OX40 agonist ivuxolimab in advanced cancers. Study-wide background: A diagnosis of hepatocellular carcinoma, melanoma, renal cell or head and neck cancer was present in dose-escalation patients. Study-level results: Expanded peripheral T cell antigen specificity was not determined.

Researchers took blood at baseline, on cycle 4 day 1, and on cycle 7 day 1. Clones were read by immunoSEQ multiplex PCR, and TCRdb kept only the in-frame ones, dropping some. Of over 65,000 clones in the sample, approximately 90% were seen once. The source is an adult with an advanced solid tumor such as melanoma, head and neck, liver or kidney cancer. Source: CD4+ or CD8+ T cells sorted from blood, taken in a trial of the OX40 agonist ivuxolimab.

The CDR3 region has the DNA TGTGCCAGCAGCGTAGAGGGCGGGGCTACCGGGGAGCTGTTTTTT. Its protein is CASSVEGGATGELFF. This chain links TRBV9 with TRBJ2-2; D perhaps matches TRBD2 (6 bases). CDR1 SGDLS and CDR2 YYNGEE come from the germline V gene. Trimming cost V 0 bases and J 5 bases, with 11 bases left between them. The CDR3 is 15 amino acids.